What follows is one TCR beta chain and its context. This entry belongs to a study of blood T cell repertoires in COVID-19. Measured with immunoSEQ multiplex PCR; TCRdb has only the in-frame clones, and not every one. The sample carries around 180,000 clones, about four fifths recorded once. After removal of 1 base from V and 0 bases from J, the junction contained 0 bases not matched to a gene. CDR3 length: 15 residues. Looked up from germline, CDR1 is LGHNT and CDR2 is FRNRAP. The chain joins TRBV12-5 to TRBJ2-3; 8 bases line up with TRBD1. Sequenced: peripheral blood. The TCR sequence derives from a woman aged 80 or older with COVID-19, enrolled during active disease. DNA for the CDR3: TGTGCTAGTGGTTTGGGGACAGGGAGCACAGATACGCAGTATTTT. Its protein product is CASGLGTGSTDTQYF.